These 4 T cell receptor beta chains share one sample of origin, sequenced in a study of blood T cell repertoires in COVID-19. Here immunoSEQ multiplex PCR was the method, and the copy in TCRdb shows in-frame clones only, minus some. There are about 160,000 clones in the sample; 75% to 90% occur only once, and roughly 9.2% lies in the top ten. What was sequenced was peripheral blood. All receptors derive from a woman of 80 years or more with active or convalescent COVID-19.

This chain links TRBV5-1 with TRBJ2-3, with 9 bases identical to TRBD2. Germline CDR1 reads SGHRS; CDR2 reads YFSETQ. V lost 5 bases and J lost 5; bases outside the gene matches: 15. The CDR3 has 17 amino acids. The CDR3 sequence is CASSETSAGGIVDTQYF. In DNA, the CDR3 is TGCGCCAGCAGTGAAACTTCGGCGGGGGGGATAGTAGATACGCAGTATTTT.

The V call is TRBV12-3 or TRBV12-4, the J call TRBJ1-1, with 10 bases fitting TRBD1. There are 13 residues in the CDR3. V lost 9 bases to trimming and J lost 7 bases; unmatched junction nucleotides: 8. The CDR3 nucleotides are TGTGCCAGTCAATTGACAGGGGGCTTTGAAGCTTTCTTT. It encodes CASQLTGGFEAFF.

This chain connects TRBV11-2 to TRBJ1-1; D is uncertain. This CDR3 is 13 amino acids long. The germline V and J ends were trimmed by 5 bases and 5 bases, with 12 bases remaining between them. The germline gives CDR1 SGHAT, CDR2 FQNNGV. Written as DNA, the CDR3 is TGTGCCAGCAGCCCCCTGCCGGGGACTGAAGCTTTCTTT. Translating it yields CASSPLPGTEAFF.

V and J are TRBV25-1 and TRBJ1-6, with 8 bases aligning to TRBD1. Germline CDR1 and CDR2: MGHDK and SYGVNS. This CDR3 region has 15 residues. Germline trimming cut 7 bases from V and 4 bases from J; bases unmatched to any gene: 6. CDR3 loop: CASTQRQGYNSPLHF. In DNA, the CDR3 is TGTGCCAGCACCCAGCGACAGGGGTATAATTCACCCCTCCACTTT. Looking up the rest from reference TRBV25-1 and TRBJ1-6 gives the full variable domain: EADIYQTPRYLVIGTGKKITLECSQTMGHDKMYWYQQDPGMELHLIHYSYGVNSTEKGDLSSESTVSRIRTEHFPLTLESARPSHTSQYLCASTQRQGYNSPLHFGNGTRLTVT.